This T cell receptor (beta chain) was recovered during a study of T cells in Graves' hyperthyroidism and ophthalmopathy. The investigators amplified TCR beta CDR3 regions from RNA transcripts. Researchers ran a first-round RT-PCR on the TCR CDR3 using the HTBI primer set. In TCRdb, the multiplex PCR reads were re-called with MiXCR into one record per CDR3 protein. Here the sample spans about 640,000 distinct CDR3 sequences, about 20% being singletons. CDR1 is WSHSY, CDR2 SAAADI, per germline. There are 13 residues in the CDR3. Trimming took off 9 bases at V and 0 bases at J, with 12 bases between the two ends.

The TCR sequence derives from a man aged 25 to 40 with Graves' ophthalmopathy. This sequence joins TRBV10-2 and TRBJ2-7; maybe TRBD2 (7 bases). Material for sequencing was blood. The CDR3 spells CASTGGPSYEQYF. In DNA form, the CDR3 reads TGCGCCAGTACCGGGGGGCCCTCCTACGAGCAGTACTTC.